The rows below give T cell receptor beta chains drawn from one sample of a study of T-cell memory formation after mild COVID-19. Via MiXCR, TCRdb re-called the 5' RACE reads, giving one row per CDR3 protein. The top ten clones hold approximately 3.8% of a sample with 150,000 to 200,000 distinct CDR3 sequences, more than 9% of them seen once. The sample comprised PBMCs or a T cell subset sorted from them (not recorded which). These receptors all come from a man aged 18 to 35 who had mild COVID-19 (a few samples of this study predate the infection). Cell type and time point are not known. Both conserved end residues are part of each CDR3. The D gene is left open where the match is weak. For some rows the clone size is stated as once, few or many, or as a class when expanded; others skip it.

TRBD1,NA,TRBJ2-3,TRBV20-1,TGCAGTGCCGCTCCGGGACAGAGGACAGATACGCAGTATTTT,CSAAPGQRTDTQYF
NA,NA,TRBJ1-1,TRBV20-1,TGCAGTGCCCTGACAGCCGGGAACACTGAAGCTTTCTTT,CSALTAGNTEAFF
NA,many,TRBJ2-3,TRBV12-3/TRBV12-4,TGTGCCAGCAGTTTAGTTCCGGCAGATACGCAGTATTTT,CASSLVPADTQYF
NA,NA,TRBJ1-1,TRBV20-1,TGCAGTGCTAGAACGCCCGCGTTTACTGAAGCTTTCTTT,CSARTPAFTEAFF
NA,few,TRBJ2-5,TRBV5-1,TGCGCCAGCAGCTTGGACCATGTGGAGACCCAGTACTTC,CASSLDHVETQYF
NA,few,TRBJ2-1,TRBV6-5,TGTGCCAGCAGTTGGGTAAAGACCGCGGGCAGCTCCTACAATGAGCAGTTCTTC,CASSWVKTAGSSYNEQFF
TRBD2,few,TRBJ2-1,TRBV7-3,TGTGCCAGCAGCCCAAAACTGGCTAGCGGGGGCATAGTAGATGAGCAGTTCTTC,CASSPKLASGGIVDEQFF
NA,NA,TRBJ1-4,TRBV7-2,TGTGCCAGCAGCCCACAGGGTTGGGGTGAAAAACTGTTTTTT,CASSPQGWGEKLFF
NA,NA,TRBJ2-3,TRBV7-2,TGTGCCAGCAGCCCCGGGGCCTTCTTCACAGATACGCAGTATTTT,CASSPGAFFTDTQYF
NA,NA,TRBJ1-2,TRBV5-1,TGCGCCAGCAGCTCGGACGGCTCTAACTATGGCTACACCTTC,CASSSDGSNYGYTF
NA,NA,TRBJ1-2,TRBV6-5,TGTGCCAGCAGTATCGGAAAGGGGCTAGGTAGAGGCTACACCTTC,CASSIGKGLGRGYTF
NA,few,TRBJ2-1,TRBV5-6,TGTGCCAGCAGACGTCTCTTGAGCTCCTACAATGAGCAGTTCTTC,CASRRLLSSYNEQFF
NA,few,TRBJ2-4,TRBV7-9,TGTGCCAGCAGCTTACCCAAATCAGGGATGGTCGAAAACATTCAGTACTTC,CASSLPKSGMVENIQYF
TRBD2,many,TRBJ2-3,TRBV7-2,TGTGCCAGCAGCTTAGCGGGGGGGGATACGCAGTATTTT,CASSLAGGDTQYF
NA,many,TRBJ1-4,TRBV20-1,TGCAGTGCGGGGACGCCCGCAACTAATGAAAAACTGTTTTTT,CSAGTPATNEKLFF
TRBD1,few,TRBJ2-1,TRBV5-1,TGCGCCAGCAGCGCGCCCGGGACAGGGAACGATGAGCAGTTCTTC,CASSAPGTGNDEQFF
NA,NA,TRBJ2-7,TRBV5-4,TGTGCCAGCAGCCAAGCGGCCCGCTACGAGCAGTACTTC,CASSQAARYEQYF
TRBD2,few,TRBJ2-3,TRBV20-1,TGCAGTGCTAGCCTAGCGGGGGGGAGCACAGATACGCAGTATTTT,CSASLAGGSTDTQYF
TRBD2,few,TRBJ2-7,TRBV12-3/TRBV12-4,TGTGCCAGCAGTTTCGTAGCGGGGCTCTACGAGCAGTACTTC,CASSFVAGLYEQYF
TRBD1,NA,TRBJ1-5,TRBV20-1,TGCAGTGCGATCACAGGGGGCAGTGGTAGCAATCAGCCCCAGCATTTT,CSAITGGSGSNQPQHF
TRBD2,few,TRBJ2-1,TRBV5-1,TGCGCCAGCAGCTCTCAGCCCAGCGGGGGGGCGGATGAGCAGTTCTTC,CASSSQPSGGADEQFF
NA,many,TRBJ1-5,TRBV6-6,TGTGCCAGCAGTCCCTCGGACGGCAATCAGCCCCAGCATTTT,CASSPSDGNQPQHF
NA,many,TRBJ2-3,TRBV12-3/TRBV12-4,TGTGCCAGCAGAACTAGGGGGGGTACGCAGTATTTT,CASRTRGGTQYF
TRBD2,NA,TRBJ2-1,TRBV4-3,TGCGCCAGCAGCCAGGATGGACTAGCGCCCAATGAGCAGTTCTTC,CASSQDGLAPNEQFF
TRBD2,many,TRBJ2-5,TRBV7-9,TGTGCCAGCAGCCAAGGGAGGGGCGGGGGAGAGACCCAGTACTTC,CASSQGRGGGETQYF
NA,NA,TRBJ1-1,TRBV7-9,TGTGCCAGCAGCTTAGTAGAAGGGAATGTCGCTTTCTTT,CASSLVEGNVAFF
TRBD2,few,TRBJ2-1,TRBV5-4,TGTGCCAGCAGCCGCCCGACTAGCGAAGAGCAGTTCTTC,CASSRPTSEEQFF
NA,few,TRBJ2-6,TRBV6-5,TGTGCCAGCAGGTCCCACTCTGGGGCCAACGTCCTGACTTTC,CASRSHSGANVLTF
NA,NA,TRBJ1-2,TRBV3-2,TGTGCCAGCAGCCAAGATCCTCCGGGACAGAGGACCAACTATGGCTACACCTTC,CASSQDPPGQRTNYGYTF
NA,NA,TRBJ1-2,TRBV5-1,TGCGCCAGCAGCTCCGGGTTGTATGGCTACACCTTC,CASSSGLYGYTF
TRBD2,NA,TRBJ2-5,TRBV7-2,TGTGCCAGCAGCTCACGTAGCGGGGGGGAAGAGACCCAGTACTTC,CASSSRSGGEETQYF
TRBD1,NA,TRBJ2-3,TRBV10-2,TGCGCCAGCAGAGACAGGGTAGATACGCAGTATTTT,CASRDRVDTQYF
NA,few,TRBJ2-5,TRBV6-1,TGTGCCAGCAGTGAAGGAGGCGGAGAAGGGTTCAAGAGCGAGACCCAGTACTTC,CASSEGGGEGFKSETQYF
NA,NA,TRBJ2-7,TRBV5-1,TGCGCCAGCAGCGTCACAGGCGACCTATCCTACGAGCAGTACTTC,CASSVTGDLSYEQYF
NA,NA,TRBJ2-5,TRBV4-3,TGCGCCAGCAGCCAATCGGGGGCCCAGGGGGAGACCCAGTACTTC,CASSQSGAQGETQYF
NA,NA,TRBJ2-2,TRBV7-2,TGTGCCAGCAGCCCGAGGGGGGCTCGCGGGGAGCTGTTTTTT,CASSPRGARGELFF